This TCR beta chain was sequenced during a study of blood T cell repertoires in COVID-19. About the study: Collection of acute and convalescent COVID-19 samples took place in the United States, Italy and Spain. PBMCs, B-cell-depleted T cells, or T cells were the source of the cDNA or gDNA that made up the material.

From germline, CDR1 is MNHEY and CDR2 SVGEGT. This CDR3 is built from 14 residues. The V end was cut by 5 bases, the J end by 1 base, with 10 bases between. Original processing methods: For nucleated cells, counts were estimated from reference gene primer amplification. Using immunoSEQ multiplex PCR, the repertoire was profiled, and TCRdb retains in-frame clones only, with some absent. That table supplies the V and J calls and clone size; D and trimming were determined from the DNA. The sample holds some 140,000 clones, around 85% seen once. This sequence joins TRBV6-2 or TRBV6-3 and TRBJ2-3, with D perhaps TRBD1 (6 bases). The receptor comes from a human donor in a cohort sampled during active COVID-19. The sample was peripheral blood. CDR3 residues: CASSARQGTDTQYF. In DNA form, the CDR3 reads TGTGCCAGCAGTGCCCGACAGGGCACAGATACGCAGTATTTT.